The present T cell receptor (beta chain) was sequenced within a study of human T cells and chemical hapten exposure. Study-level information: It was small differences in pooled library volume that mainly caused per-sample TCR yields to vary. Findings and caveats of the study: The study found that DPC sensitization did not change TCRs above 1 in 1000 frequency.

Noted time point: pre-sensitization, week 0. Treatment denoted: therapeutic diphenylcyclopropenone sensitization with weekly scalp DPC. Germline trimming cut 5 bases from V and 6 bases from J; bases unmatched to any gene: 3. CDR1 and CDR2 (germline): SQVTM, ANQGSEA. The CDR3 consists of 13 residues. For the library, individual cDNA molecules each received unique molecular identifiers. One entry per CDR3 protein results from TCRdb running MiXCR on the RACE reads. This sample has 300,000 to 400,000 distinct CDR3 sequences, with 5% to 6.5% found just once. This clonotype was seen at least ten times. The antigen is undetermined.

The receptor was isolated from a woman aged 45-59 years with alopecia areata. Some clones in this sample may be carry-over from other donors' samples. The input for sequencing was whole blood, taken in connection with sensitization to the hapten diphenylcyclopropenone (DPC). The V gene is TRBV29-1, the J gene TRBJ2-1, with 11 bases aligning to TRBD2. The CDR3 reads CSVLAGGANEQFF. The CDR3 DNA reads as TGCAGCGTTCTAGCGGGAGGCGCCAATGAGCAGTTCTTC.